These T cell receptor beta chains were read from a single sample in a study of response to subunit inactivated influenza vaccine. A single record per CDR3 protein comes from TCRdb applying MiXCR to the RT-PCR reads. In the table there are about 500,000 distinct CDR3 sequences, 7.2% of which are singletons. The sample in question was PBMCs from blood, obtained approximately 25 months after vaccination. These receptor sequences come from a man aged 50 to 75 who received an inactivated influenza vaccine. Both conserved end residues are part of each CDR3. The D gene is left open where the match is weak. Clone sizes are given selectively: once, few, many, or a class where the clone is expanded.

>NA|TRBV19|TRBJ1-2|few
CASSIAGTPKANYGYTF
TGTGCCAGTAGTATAGCCGGGACGCCGAAAGCTAACTATGGCTACACCTTC
>NA|TRBV20-1|TRBJ2-5|many
CSAGSSWKQETQYF
TGCAGTGCTGGGAGTAGCTGGAAACAAGAGACCCAGTACTTC
>TRBD2|TRBV29-1|TRBJ2-3|NA
CSAIGLVRTDTQYF
TGCAGCGCCATTGGACTAGTACGCACAGATACGCAGTATTTT
>NA|TRBV25-1|TRBJ1-2|many
CASSEGGLHGYTF
TGTGCCAGCAGTGAAGGGGGACTACATGGCTACACCTTC
>NA|TRBV10-3|TRBJ2-3|NA
CAISESRASFTDTQYF
TGTGCCATCAGTGAGTCTAGAGCCTCGTTCACAGATACGCAGTATTTT
>NA|TRBV7-9|TRBJ2-6|many
CASSLAGAGANVLTF
TGTGCCAGCAGCTTAGCAGGGGCTGGGGCCAACGTCCTGACTTTC
>NA|TRBV20-1|TRBJ1-1|NA
CSAEDSRNTEAFF
TGCAGTGCCGAGGACTCTCGGAACACTGAAGCTTTCTTT
>NA|TRBV6-6|TRBJ2-7|many
CASSYSRVEQYF
TGTGCCAGCAGTTACTCGAGAGTTGAGCAGTACTTC
>NA|TRBV6-5|TRBJ1-5|NA
CASSYGRGGNQPQHF
TGTGCCAGCAGTTACGGGAGGGGGGGCAATCAGCCCCAGCATTTT
>NA|TRBV21-1|TRBJ2-3|NA
CASSKKGRATDTQYF
TGTGCCAGCAGCAAAAAAGGGAGAGCCACAGATACGCAGTATTTT